The next 27 T cell receptor beta chains were all read from a single sample in a study of blood T cell repertoires in COVID-19. Only in-frame clones appear in the TCRdb table, and some are missing; sequencing was by immunoSEQ multiplex PCR. The sample includes around 280,000 clones, around 86% seen only once; the top ten take 1% to 1.5%. Sequenced: peripheral blood. The receptors shown here come from a man between 65 and 85 years old with acute or convalescent COVID-19.

V usage is TRBV6-5 and J usage is TRBJ1-1, with D possibly being TRBD1 (5 bases). The CDR3 extends over 15 amino acids. V was cut by 3 bases and J by 2 bases, with 13 bases left in between. CDR1 is MNHEY and CDR2 is SVGAGI in the germline V gene. The DNA of the CDR3 is TGTGCCAGCAGTTATGTCGGGCAGGGTAACACTGAAGCTTTCTTT. It encodes CASSYVGQGNTEAFF.

CDR3 nucleotides: TGTGCCAGCAGCCCCGGAGTGGAGGGACGCCAGCCCCAGCATTTT. It translates to CASSPGVEGRQPQHF. The chain is built from TRBV4-2 and TRBJ1-5, with D tentatively TRBD1 (5 bases). Germline V CDR1 and CDR2: LGHNA, YNFKEQ. CDR3 size: 15 residues. Trimming shortened V by 4 bases and J by 7 bases, and 17 bases separated the two germline ends.

The V call is TRBV11-2, the J call TRBJ2-1; D might be TRBD2 (5 bases). This CDR3 contains 15 residues. Germline CDR1 SGHAT, CDR2 FQNNGV. V shed 3 bases and J shed 0 bases, with 9 bases lying between them. The CDR3 DNA is TGTGCCAGCAGCTTGGCTAGCAGCTCCTACAATGAGCAGTTCTTC. Translation: CASSLASSSYNEQFF.

Only one count was recorded for this clone. This chain uses TRBV27 with TRBJ2-2; 7 nucleotides line up with TRBD1. The V segment lost 0 bases and the J segment 0 bases; nucleotides outside the gene matches: 4. The germline gives CDR1 MNHEY, CDR2 SMNVEV (reference sequence). The CDR3 extends over 17 amino acids. CDR3 bases: TGTGCCAGCAGTTTATCGGGTAGGGGGCCGAACACCGGGGAGCTGTTTTTT. Its translation: CASSLSGRGPNTGELFF.

The chain employs TRBV7-2 and TRBJ1-1, with 7 bases that match TRBD1. CDR3 length: 15 amino acids. With 5 bases clipped from V and 5 bases from J, the junction kept 11 bases outside the gene matches. Germline V gene data show CDR1 as SGHTA and CDR2 as FQGNSA. CDR3 sequence: CASSPPGGRGTEAFF. In nucleotides, the CDR3 is TGTGCCAGCAGCCCCCCAGGGGGAAGGGGGACTGAAGCTTTCTTT.

In this sample, this clone turned up a few times. The CDR3 loop reads CASSETGFYEQYF. Here the CDR3 DNA reads TGTGCCAGCAGCGAGACAGGGTTCTACGAGCAGTACTTC. V gene TRBV28 combines with J gene TRBJ2-7; 7 positions match TRBD1. Per the germline V gene, CDR1 is MDHEN and CDR2 is SYDVKM. CDR3 length: 13 residues. V shed 6 bases, J shed 3 bases, and the junction held 5 bases outside the gene matches. Using reference TRBV28 and TRBJ2-7 for the parts outside the CDR3, the full variable domain is DVKVTQSSRYLVKRTGEKVFLECVQDMDHENMFWYRQDPGLGLRLIYFSYDVKMKEKGDIPEGYSVSREKKERFSLILESASTNQTSMYLCASSETGFYEQYFGPGTRLTVT.

J is TRBJ1-1 and V is TRBV30; 7 nucleotides agree with TRBD1. Trimming cost V 7 bases and J 1 base; bases outside gene matches: 6. Germline V gives CDR1 GTSNPN, CDR2 SVGIG (reference sequence). This CDR3 spans 13 amino acids. The CDR3 loop is CASSRGWNTEAFF. In DNA form, the CDR3 reads TGTGCCTCTAGCAGGGGGTGGAACACTGAAGCTTTCTTT.

This clone has just one count. Other DNA sequences in this specimen translate into the identical CDR3. V gene TRBV28 combines with J gene TRBJ1-2, with D maybe TRBD1 (5 bases). Germline V lookup: CDR1 MDHEN, CDR2 SYDVKM. V shed 1 base and J shed 4 bases, with 7 bases lying between them. The CDR3 is 13 residues long. In nucleotides, the CDR3 is TGTGCCAGCAGTTTATCCGGGGGCTATGGCTACACCTTC. This gives the protein CASSLSGGYGYTF.

The J gene is TRBJ2-5, the V gene TRBV5-1; 7 nucleotides align to TRBD2. V lost 5 bases to trimming and J lost 5 bases; unmatched junction nucleotides: 6. The CDR3 has 13 amino acids. Germline V gene data show CDR1 as SGHRS and CDR2 as YFSETQ. The CDR3 sequence is CASSGGSGETQYF. CDR3 DNA sequence: TGCGCCAGCAGTGGCGGGAGTGGGGAGACCCAGTACTTC.

The chain couples TRBV28 to TRBJ2-7, with a tentative D call TRBD2 (5 bases). Germline assignment: CDR1 MDHEN and CDR2 SYDVKM. This CDR3 has 14 amino acids. Trimming pared 3 bases from V and 0 bases from J, leaving 9 bases between. The CDR3 nucleotides are TGTGCCAGCAGTTTTTGGGGAGACTCCTACGAGCAGTACTTC. Translating gives CASSFWGDSYEQYF.

The gene calls are TRBV28 and TRBJ2-7; weak D call: TRBD1 (6 bases). This CDR3 is 12 amino acids long. Looked up from germline, CDR1 is MDHEN and CDR2 is SYDVKM. V was shortened by 6 bases and J by 5 bases, with 11 bases between the two germline ends. The CDR3 loop is CASSTGFNEQYF. CDR3 bases: TGTGCCAGCAGCACAGGGTTCAACGAGCAGTACTTC.

The gene calls are TRBV5-1 and TRBJ2-3; D unresolved. Trimming removed 0 bases at V and 1 base at J, with 9 bases between. This CDR3 comprises 15 residues. The germline V gene has CDR1 SGHRS and CDR2 YFSETQ. CDR3 sequence reads: CASSLGQLGTDTQYF. The CDR3 DNA follows: TGCGCCAGCAGCTTGGGACAACTCGGCACAGATACGCAGTATTTT.

The chain employs TRBV7-2 and TRBJ2-7; the D is unclear. In germline, CDR1 is SGHTA, CDR2 FQGNSA. The V end lost 6 bases, the J end lost 3 bases, and 21 bases lay between the germline ends. The CDR3 covers 16 residues. In nucleotides, the CDR3 is TGTGCCAGCAGACAATCTGGTGGGCAGGCGCTCTACGAGCAGTACTTC. Translating gives CASRQSGGQALYEQYF.

The DNA of the CDR3 is TGTGCCAGCAAGGGGTATCTGAACACTGAAGCTTTCTTT. Translation: CASKGYLNTEAFF. The rearrangement uses TRBV27 and TRBJ1-1; D might be TRBD1 (5 bases). This CDR3 has 13 amino acids. The germline CDR1 and CDR2 sequences are MNHEY and SMNVEV (reference sequence). The germline V and J ends were trimmed by 7 bases and 0 bases, with 9 bases remaining between them.

The chain is built from TRBV6-5 and TRBJ2-7, with D possibly TRBD1 on 7 matching bases. The V end was cut by 4 bases, the J end by 1 base, with 17 bases between. The CDR3 is 16 amino acids. Germline V gene lookup returns CDR1 MNHEY and CDR2 SVGAGI. CDR3 region: CASSSLDRRGSYEQYF. The CDR3 bases are TGTGCCAGCAGTTCCCTGGACAGGAGGGGGTCCTACGAGCAGTACTTC.

The chain couples TRBV21-1 to TRBJ1-2. TRBV21-1 is flagged as a pseudogene. The CDR3 runs 15 residues. CDR3 protein: CASSKEAGRNYGYTF. In nucleotides, the CDR3 is TGTGCCAGCAGCAAAGAAGCGGGGAGGAACTATGGCTACACCTTC.

V gene TRBV28 combines with J gene TRBJ2-7; 14 bases are a match to TRBD2. The germline CDR1 and CDR2 sequences are MDHEN and SYDVKM. J lost 4 bases, V lost 3 bases, and 2 bases had no gene match. There are 15 residues in the CDR3. The CDR3 loop reads CASSFGTSGSYEQYF. CDR3 sequence (DNA): TGTGCCAGCAGTTTCGGGACTAGCGGGAGTTACGAGCAGTACTTC.

The V and J genes are TRBV19 and TRBJ2-1; 12 nucleotides align to TRBD2. Germline-derived CDR1 and CDR2 are LNHDA and SQIVND (reference sequence). The CDR3 is 15 residues long. J was trimmed by 7 bases and V by 8 bases; bases with no gene match: 9. CDR3 sequence reads: CASSRLAGVSNEQFF. The CDR3 DNA sequence: TGTGCCAGTTCAAGACTAGCGGGAGTGTCGAATGAGCAGTTCTTC.

This chain connects TRBV21-1 to TRBJ1-5; TRBD1, the D gene given by the table, was not confirmed from the DNA. TRBV21-1 is shown as a pseudogene. This CDR3 spans 15 amino acids. CDR3 amino acids: CASSDPTGPNQPQHF. For the CDR3, the DNA is TGTGCCAGCAGCGACCCCACAGGGCCCAATCAGCCCCAGCATTTT.

The chain joins TRBV28 to TRBJ2-4; D might be TRBD2 (7 bases). The germline CDR1 and CDR2 sequences are MDHEN and SYDVKM. The CDR3 contains 14 residues. V lost 5 bases and J lost 12, with 20 bases in between. CDR3 nucleotide sequence: TGTGCCAGCAGTACACCCGGGACGGGGGGCCATCAGTACTTC. Protein: CASSTPGTGGHQYF.

CDR3 sequence: CASSPPADTYEQYF. CDR3 coding DNA: TGTGCCAGCTCACCACCGGCAGACACCTACGAGCAGTACTTC. The V gene is TRBV18, the J gene TRBJ2-7; D gene unclear. Trimming left V 0 bases short and J 2 bases short, with 8 bases between. This CDR3 region has 14 residues. Germline loops: CDR1 KGHSH, CDR2 LQKENI.

V and J are TRBV7-9 and TRBJ1-4, with TRBD1 identical over 8 bases. The CDR3 extends over 16 amino acids. CDR1 and CDR2 from the germline V gene are SEHNR and FQNEAQ (reference sequence). V trimming: 4 bases; J trimming: 3 bases; junction bases outside the gene matches: 7. CDR3 DNA sequence: TGTGCCAGCAGCTCCACGATACAGGGGGCTAATGAAAAACTGTTTTTT. It translates to CASSSTIQGANEKLFF.

The J gene is TRBJ1-3, the V gene TRBV28, with a weak D call TRBD1 (5 bases). The CDR3 contains 17 residues. Germline V lookup: CDR1 MDHEN, CDR2 SYDVKM. Trimming cost V 6 bases and J 0 bases, with 18 bases left between them. CDR3 sequence (DNA): TGTGCCAGCAGCCTGGGCGGGACGGCGTTCTCTGGAAACACCATATATTTT. This translates into CASSLGGTAFSGNTIYF. The complete variable domain, with remaining parts taken from reference TRBV28 and TRBJ1-3, reads DVKVTQSSRYLVKRTGEKVFLECVQDMDHENMFWYRQDPGLGLRLIYFSYDVKMKEKGDIPEGYSVSREKKERFSLILESASTNQTSMYLCASSLGGTAFSGNTIYFGEGSWLTVV.

The chain is built from TRBV9 and TRBJ1-3; D is ambiguous. The CDR3 consists of 16 residues. CDR1 is SGDLS, CDR2 YYNGEE, per germline. Deletions cut 0 bases from V and 0 bases from J, with 10 bases between. CDR3 DNA sequence: TGTGCCAGCAGCGTAGCTGGCGGGAGCTCTGGAAACACCATATATTTT. Translating gives CASSVAGGSSGNTIYF.

The chain uses TRBV6-1 and TRBJ2-7; D call uncertain. V was cut by 5 bases and J by 0 bases, with 8 bases left in between. CDR1 and CDR2 (germline): MNHNS, SASEGT. This CDR3 has 13 residues. CDR3 residues: CASSSTNSYEQYF. CDR3 nucleotide sequence: TGTGCCAGCAGTTCCACAAACTCCTACGAGCAGTACTTC.

The V and J genes are TRBV14 and TRBJ1-2, with no clear D. Germline V gene data show CDR1 as SGHDN and CDR2 as FVKESK. Trimming removed 4 bases from V and 0 bases from J, with 3 bases in between. CDR3 length equals 12 residues. The CDR3 DNA follows: TGTGCCAGCAGCCCCTCTAACTATGGCTACACCTTC. Residues: CASSPSNYGYTF.

The chain links TRBV4-3 to TRBJ2-1; 9 nucleotides align to TRBD2. Losses at the gene ends were 5 bases for V and 4 bases for J; bases not matched to a gene: 6. Germline lookup yields CDR1 LGHNA and CDR2 YSLEER. The CDR3 length is 15 residues. CDR3 loop: CASSVRLAVYNEQFF. CDR3 DNA: TGCGCCAGCAGCGTCCGACTAGCGGTTTACAATGAGCAGTTCTTC.